The clone carrying this T cell receptor (beta chain) was seen a single time. Other DNA sequences in the same sample also yield this CDR3. The data stem from a study of blood T cell repertoires in COVID-19. Study information: Samples taken during acute and convalescent COVID-19 were collected in the United States, Italy and Spain. T cells, B-cell-depleted T cells, or PBMCs supplied cDNA or gDNA.

Looked up from germline, CDR1 is SNHLY and CDR2 is FYNNEI. This CDR3 has 15 residues. V was pared by 3 bases and J by 0 bases, with 9 bases between. Per the original methods: Nucleated cell counts were estimated from reference gene primer amplification. Some clones are missing from TCRdb's copy, which holds only in-frame ones; the method was immunoSEQ multiplex PCR. V and J calls and clone size come straight from that table; D and trimming were deduced from the DNA. The sample carries about 250,000 clones, around 86% recorded once. The sample consisted of PBMCs or T cells enriched from blood (not recorded which). V and J are TRBV2 and TRBJ2-1; D may be TRBD2 (6 bases). The sequence was obtained from a man aged 18 to 29 who had recovered from COVID-19. As DNA, the CDR3 is TGTGCCAGCAGTGAGGCGGGGAGCTCCTACAATGAGCAGTTCTTC. This sequence encodes CASSEAGSSYNEQFF. The full variable domain, with the rest looked up from reference TRBV2 and TRBJ2-1, is EPEVTQTPSHQVTQMGQEVILRCVPISNHLYFYWYRQILGQKVEFLVSFYNNEISEKSEIFDDQFSVERPDGSNFTLKIRSTKLEDSAMYFCASSEAGSSYNEQFFGPGTRLTVL.